The 12 T cell receptor beta chains given below trace back to one sample, sequenced in a study of blood T cell repertoires in COVID-19. Here immunoSEQ multiplex PCR was the method, and the copy in TCRdb shows in-frame clones only, minus some. Of fewer than 250,000 clones in the sample, over 90% were seen once. What was sequenced was peripheral blood. The receptors originated from a man between 25 and 39 years old with COVID-19, enrolled during active disease.

This chain joins TRBV5-1 and TRBJ2-7; 9 bases match TRBD1. The ends lost 0 bases at V and 7 bases at J; junction bases unmatched: 5. CDR1 SGHRS and CDR2 YFSETQ come from the germline V gene. The CDR3 covers 14 residues. The CDR3 is CASSLGGQGIEQYF. CDR3 coding DNA: TGCGCCAGCAGCTTGGGGGGACAGGGTATAGAGCAGTACTTC.

The chain links TRBV7-9 to TRBJ1-1; perhaps TRBD1 as D (6 bases). CDR1 SEHNR and CDR2 FQNEAQ come from the germline V gene (reference sequence). The CDR3 runs 14 residues. V lost 2 bases and J lost 3, with 10 bases in between. CDR3 sequence: CASSLKGGYTEAFF. CDR3 coding DNA: TGTGCCAGCAGCTTAAAAGGGGGATACACTGAAGCTTTCTTT.

The genes are TRBV6-2 or TRBV6-3 and TRBJ2-5; D not resolved. CDR1 and CDR2 from the germline V gene are MNHEY and SVGEGT. This CDR3 is 14 amino acids long. V was pared by 2 bases and J by 1 base, with 8 bases between. The CDR3 here is CASSYGQFQETQYF. CDR3 nucleotide sequence: TGTGCCAGCAGTTACGGCCAGTTCCAAGAGACCCAGTACTTC.

The rearrangement joins TRBV7-9 to TRBJ2-3; 9 bases agree with TRBD2. The CDR3 spans 15 residues. The V and J ends lost 8 bases and 3 bases, in that order; junction bases with no gene match: 9. Germline V gene lookup returns CDR1 SEHNR and CDR2 FQNEAQ (reference sequence). The CDR3 loop reads CASRGAGGRTDTQYF. DNA of the CDR3: TGTGCCAGCCGTGGGGCGGGGGGGAGAACAGATACGCAGTATTTT.

The V gene is TRBV5-4, the J gene TRBJ1-3; D uncertain. V gave up 2 bases and J gave up 8 bases, with 11 bases separating them. The CDR3 runs 13 residues. In germline, CDR1 is SGHNT, CDR2 YYREEE (reference sequence). The CDR3 DNA sequence: TGTGCCAGCAGCTTAAAAGGGAGCGACACCATATATTTT. Translating gives CASSLKGSDTIYF.

This chain joins TRBV4-1 and TRBJ2-1; 7 bases align to TRBD1. Germline V gives CDR1 MGHRA, CDR2 YSYEKL. V shed 0 bases and J 3 bases; nucleotides not matched to a gene: 2. This CDR3 comprises 15 residues. CDR3 protein: CASSQEGGSYNEQFF. The CDR3 DNA reads TGCGCCAGCAGCCAAGAAGGGGGCAGCTACAATGAGCAGTTCTTC.

The chain combines TRBV10-3 with TRBJ2-5, with 11 bases fitting TRBD2. The CDR3 sequence is 15 residues long. The V gene's germline CDR1 is ENHRY and CDR2 SYGVKD. The ends lost 10 bases at V and 5 bases at J; junction bases unmatched: 12. The CDR3 coding sequence is TGTGCCACCTCGACTAGCGGGGACGAGGGGGAGACCCAGTACTTC. It translates to CATSTSGDEGETQYF.

This chain links TRBV3-1 (or the pseudogene TRBV3-2) with TRBJ2-1; 8 bases are shared with TRBD2. This CDR3 has 15 amino acids. Per the germline V gene, CDR1 is LGHDT and CDR2 is YNNKEL (reference sequence). V was pared by 4 bases and J by 7 bases, with 9 bases of the junction left unmatched. The CDR3 sequence is CASSPNGGAGNEQFF. CDR3 bases: TGTGCCAGCAGCCCCAACGGGGGGGCGGGAAATGAGCAGTTCTTC.

The chain combines TRBV9 with TRBJ2-7; 7 positions match TRBD1. The V gene end was trimmed by 0 bases and the J gene end by 3 bases; junction bases not matched to a gene: 9. The CDR3 is 16 residues long. CDR1 is SGDLS and CDR2 is YYNGEE in the germline V gene. This CDR3 is CASSVASMGQLYEQYF. As DNA, the CDR3 is TGTGCCAGCAGCGTAGCCTCAATGGGACAGCTCTACGAGCAGTACTTC. The variable domain in full, completed from reference TRBV9 and TRBJ2-7, reads DSGVTQTPKHLITATGQRVTLRCSPRSGDLSVYWYQQSLDQGLQFLIQYYNGEERAKGNILERFSAQQFPDLHSELNLSSLELGDSALYFCASSVASMGQLYEQYFGPGTRLTVT.

This rearrangement joins TRBV18 to TRBJ1-1; D is perhaps TRBD1 (6 bases). Per germline, CDR1 KGHSH and CDR2 LQKENI. V gave up 6 bases and J gave up 8 bases, with 13 bases separating them. The CDR3 has 12 amino acids. The DNA of the CDR3 is TGTGCCAGCTCTACCGGGACAAGCGAAGCTTTCTTT. This codes for CASSTGTSEAFF.

CDR3 in amino acids: CASNTGTSTEAFF. Written as DNA, the CDR3 is TGTGCCAGCAACACAGGGACCTCAACTGAAGCTTTCTTT. This sequence joins TRBV6-5 and TRBJ1-1; D may be TRBD1 (6 bases). Germline CDR1 is MNHEY and CDR2 is SVGAGI. CDR3 size: 13 residues. V was cut by 7 bases and J by 5 bases, with 14 bases left in between.

V is TRBV2 and J is TRBJ2-7, with 7 bases lining up with TRBD1. Losses at the gene ends were 3 bases for V and 1 base for J; bases not matched to a gene: 3. Per germline, CDR1 SNHLY and CDR2 FYNNEI. This CDR3 has 14 amino acids. Written as DNA, the CDR3 is TGTGCCAGCAGTGAGTCGGGACAGTCCTACGAGCAGTACTTC. Amino acids: CASSESGQSYEQYF.